The 22 T cell receptor beta chains in this list originate from one sample, sequenced in a study of shared clonotypes between healthy human individuals. The naive CD8 population came from CD45RO-negative cells selected for CCR7, without terminally differentiated effector memory CD45RA+ cells. Clones were read by immunoSEQ multiplex PCR, and TCRdb kept only the in-frame ones, dropping some. In the table there are approximately 2,000,000 clones, about 93% of which are singletons. Source material: naive CD8+ T cells from PBMCs. The source is a man aged 18 to 30 in good health. Some clones in this sample may be carry-over from other donors' samples.

This clone was detected once. The chain has TRBV4-3 and TRBJ1-4; D is unclear. This CDR3 has 16 residues. Germline V gives CDR1 LGHNA, CDR2 YSLEER. The V end was cut by 0 bases, the J end by 6 bases, with 14 bases between. CDR3 sequence: CASSQDVVWPDEKLFF. DNA for the CDR3: TGCGCCAGCAGCCAAGATGTTGTTTGGCCGGATGAAAAACTGTTTTTT.

A note on this clone: This CDR3 is also generated by other DNA sequences in the sample. The chain combines TRBV9 with TRBJ2-1; D is possibly TRBD2 (5 bases). Germline CDR1 SGDLS, CDR2 YYNGEE. With 2 bases removed from V and 7 bases from J, the gap between germline ends came to 10 bases. This CDR3 has 13 amino acids. The CDR3 sequence is CASSVEGKNEQFF. The CDR3 nucleotides read TGTGCCAGCAGCGTCGAGGGAAAGAATGAGCAGTTCTTC.

This chain joins TRBV9 and TRBJ2-3, with D possibly called TRBD1 or TRBD2 (5 bases each). Trimming left V 4 bases short and J 2 bases short, with 17 bases between. Germline CDR1 reads SGDLS; CDR2 reads YYNGEE. This CDR3 contains 16 residues. The CDR3 sequence: CASSPSGPGATDTQYF. The CDR3 nucleotides are TGTGCCAGCAGCCCCTCTGGACCCGGGGCCACAGATACGCAGTATTTT. The full variable domain, in which reference TRBV9 and TRBJ2-3 provide the parts outside the CDR3, is DSGVTQTPKHLITATGQRVTLRCSPRSGDLSVYWYQQSLDQGLQFLIQYYNGEERAKGNILERFSAQQFPDLHSELNLSSLELGDSALYFCASSPSGPGATDTQYFGPGTRLTVL.

The rearrangement uses TRBV4-2 and TRBJ2-1; D may be TRBD2 (7 bases). Germline V gene lookup returns CDR1 LGHNA and CDR2 YNFKEQ. CDR3 size: 15 residues. With 0 bases removed from V and 5 bases from J, the gap between germline ends came to 11 bases. The chain's CDR3 is CASSQDGGADNEQFF. Here the CDR3 DNA reads TGTGCCAGCAGCCAAGATGGGGGGGCCGACAATGAGCAGTTCTTC.

The chain joins TRBV7-6 to TRBJ2-7; D could derive from TRBD1 or TRBD2 (7 bases each). V was clipped by 5 bases and J by 4 bases, with 30 bases between them. In germline, CDR1 is SGHVS, CDR2 FNYEAQ. This CDR3 has 19 residues. The DNA for the CDR3 is TGTGCCAGCAGCCCTAGGGAGGGAACCGGGACAGAGTCGTTTTACGAGCAGTACTTC. Protein sequence: CASSPREGTGTESFYEQYF.

This clone was observed once. J is TRBJ2-5 and V is TRBV7-2; TRBD2 matches 10 bases. V gave up 5 bases and J gave up 2 bases; unmatched junction bases: 17. The CDR3 extends over 19 amino acids. Germline V lookup: CDR1 SGHTA, CDR2 FQGNSA. DNA of the CDR3: TGTGCCAGCAGCACTTTGGTACTAGCGGGAATGGGAGGACAAGAGACCCAGTACTTC. Its translation is CASSTLVLAGMGGQETQYF.

This chain links TRBV28 with TRBJ1-1; the match to TRBD1 covers 10 bases. The germline V gene has CDR1 MDHEN and CDR2 SYDVKM. This CDR3 has 14 amino acids. Germline trimming cut 8 bases from V and 4 bases from J; bases unmatched to any gene: 7. As DNA, the CDR3 is TGTGCCAGCTCGGTGAGGACAGGGGGCACTGAAGCTTTCTTT. Its translation is CASSVRTGGTEAFF.

The V and J genes are TRBV6-5 and TRBJ1-1, with 7 bases fitting TRBD1. CDR3 length: 14 residues. The germline CDR1 and CDR2 sequences are MNHEY and SVGAGI. Trimming at V came to 3 bases and at J to 4 bases, leaving 5 bases not matched to a gene. The CDR3, as DNA: TGTGCCAGCAGTTATGGACAGGAGGTCACTGAAGCTTTCTTT. Protein: CASSYGQEVTEAFF.

V gene TRBV6-5 combines with J gene TRBJ2-1; D unresolved. Trimming removed 2 bases from V and 6 bases from J, with 5 bases in between. The CDR3 consists of 12 residues. From germline, CDR1 is MNHEY and CDR2 SVGAGI. Here the CDR3 reads CASSYESNEQFF. DNA for the CDR3: TGTGCCAGCAGTTACGAATCCAATGAGCAGTTCTTC.

The rearrangement links TRBV5-6 to TRBJ1-2; the D gene is possibly TRBD1 (5 bases). V gave up 1 base and J gave up 4 bases, with 11 bases separating them. The CDR3 is 14 amino acids. Looked up from germline, CDR1 is SGHDT and CDR2 is YYEEEE. CDR3 in DNA: TGTGCCAGCAGCTTGAACAGGCTGGCCTATGGCTACACCTTC. Translation: CASSLNRLAYGYTF.

The V gene is TRBV15, the J gene TRBJ2-1, with 12 positions matching TRBD2. The ends lost 0 bases at V and 4 bases at J; junction bases unmatched: 4. Germline CDR1 reads LNHNV; CDR2 reads YYDKDF (reference sequence). The CDR3 consists of 17 residues. CDR3 amino acids: CATSRDRTSGAYNEQFF. The CDR3 nucleotides read TGTGCCACCAGCAGAGATCGGACTAGCGGGGCTTACAATGAGCAGTTCTTC.

The chain carries TRBV7-8 and TRBJ2-3; 8 nucleotides align to TRBD2. The germline V gene has CDR1 SGHVS and CDR2 FQNEAQ. Trimming took 5 bases from V and 2 from J; bases not matched to a gene: 6. The CDR3 sequence is 15 residues long. CDR3 sequence: CASSLSGMNTDTQYF. In DNA, the CDR3 is TGTGCCAGCAGCCTTAGCGGGATGAACACAGATACGCAGTATTTT.

The chain uses TRBV6-5 and TRBJ1-2; D is ambiguous. Germline CDR1 reads MNHEY; CDR2 reads SVGAGI. The length of the CDR3 is 13 residues. V lost 7 bases and J lost 3, with 12 bases in between. The CDR3 protein is CASKTSQYYGYTF. The CDR3 DNA sequence: TGTGCCAGCAAAACAAGTCAGTACTATGGCTACACCTTC.

This chain uses TRBV5-6 with TRBJ2-3; 11 bases are a match to TRBD2. In germline, CDR1 is SGHDT, CDR2 YYEEEE. The CDR3 contains 16 residues. Trimming cost V 4 bases and J 6 bases; bases outside gene matches: 10. This CDR3 reads CASSPIAGGGLDTQYF. The CDR3 DNA reads as TGTGCCAGCAGCCCGATAGCGGGAGGGGGTCTGGATACGCAGTATTTT.

In this sample, this clone turned up a few times. The chain has TRBV19 and TRBJ1-2; D gene uncertain. V gave up 6 bases and J gave up 6 bases, with 11 bases separating them. Looked up from germline, CDR1 is LNHDA and CDR2 is SQIVND (reference sequence). The CDR3 totals 12 residues. Here the CDR3 reads CASRSGGHGYTF. The CDR3, as DNA: TGTGCCAGTAGATCGGGCGGGCATGGCTACACCTTC.

CDR3 loop: CSGTGGLARVGTDTQYF. CDR3 DNA: TGCAGCGGGACAGGGGGTCTAGCGCGGGTTGGCACAGATACGCAGTATTTT. The chain is built from TRBV29-1 and TRBJ2-3; TRBD1 aligns across 10 bases. Germline V gene lookup returns CDR1 SQVTM and CDR2 ANQGSEA. V shed 7 bases and J 1 base; nucleotides not matched to a gene: 14. The CDR3 has 17 residues.

The chain recombines TRBV27 with TRBJ2-6, with 9 positions matching TRBD1. Germline V gene data show CDR1 as MNHEY and CDR2 as SMNVEV (reference sequence). V was pared by 5 bases and J by 2 bases, with 10 bases of the junction left unmatched. The CDR3 covers 18 residues. CDR3 in amino acids: CASSTVPGQGAGANVLTF. CDR3 nucleotides: TGTGCCAGCAGTACGGTCCCGGGACAGGGAGCTGGGGCCAACGTCCTGACTTTC.

The chain has TRBV6-1 and TRBJ1-1, with a possible D match to TRBD1 (5 bases). CDR1 and CDR2 (germline): MNHNS, SASEGT. V was cut by 4 bases and J by 5 bases, with 17 bases left in between. This CDR3 spans 15 amino acids. The CDR3 bases are TGTGCCAGCAGTGCAGTGCCGGGACTGGGAACTGAAGCTTTCTTT. Protein sequence: CASSAVPGLGTEAFF.

V and J are TRBV7-9 and TRBJ1-1; 7 nucleotides agree with TRBD1. V shed 6 bases, J shed 4 bases, and the junction held 17 bases outside the gene matches. CDR3 length equals 17 residues. Germline-derived CDR1 and CDR2 are SEHNR and FQNEAQ (reference sequence). The CDR3 region has the DNA TGTGCCAGCAGTACCCAGAGACAGGGTGGGTGGGGCACTGAAGCTTTCTTT. It encodes CASSTQRQGGWGTEAFF.

The chain links TRBV18 to TRBJ1-1, with D perhaps matching TRBD1 (5 bases). This CDR3 is built from 18 residues. Germline V CDR1 and CDR2: KGHSH, LQKENI. V gave up 3 bases and J gave up 5 bases, with 25 bases separating them. This CDR3 reads CASSPAGASDGWGTEAFF. DNA for the CDR3: TGTGCCAGCTCACCCGCCGGGGCGTCGGACGGGTGGGGGACTGAAGCTTTCTTT.

The V and J genes are TRBV19 and TRBJ2-7; unclear D gene. The V and J ends lost 1 base and 2 bases respectively, with 12 bases between them. This CDR3 has 15 amino acids. The germline gives CDR1 LNHDA, CDR2 SQIVND (reference sequence). The CDR3: CASSIATRPPYEQYF. Here the CDR3 DNA reads TGTGCCAGTAGTATAGCCACCCGCCCCCCCTACGAGCAGTACTTC.

The genes are TRBV27 and TRBJ2-7; 7 bases agree with TRBD2. The V gene's germline CDR1 is MNHEY and CDR2 SMNVEV (reference sequence). Losses at the gene ends were 6 bases for V and 2 bases for J; bases not matched to a gene: 16. The CDR3 spans 17 residues. CDR3 loop: CASRLGPSGGSPYEQYF. CDR3 in DNA: TGTGCCAGCAGACTAGGGCCCTCGGGCGGGAGCCCCTACGAGCAGTACTTC.